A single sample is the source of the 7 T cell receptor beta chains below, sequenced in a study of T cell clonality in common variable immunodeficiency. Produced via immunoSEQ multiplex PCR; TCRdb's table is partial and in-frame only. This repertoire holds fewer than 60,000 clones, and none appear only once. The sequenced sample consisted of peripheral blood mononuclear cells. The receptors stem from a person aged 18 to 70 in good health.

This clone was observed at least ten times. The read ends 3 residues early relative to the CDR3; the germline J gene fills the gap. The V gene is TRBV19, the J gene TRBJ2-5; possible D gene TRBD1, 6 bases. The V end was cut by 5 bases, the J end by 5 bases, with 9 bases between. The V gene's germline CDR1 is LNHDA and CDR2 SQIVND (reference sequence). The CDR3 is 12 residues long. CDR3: CASSAGVETQYF. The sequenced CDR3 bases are TGTGCCAGTAGTGCAGGGGTGGAGACC.

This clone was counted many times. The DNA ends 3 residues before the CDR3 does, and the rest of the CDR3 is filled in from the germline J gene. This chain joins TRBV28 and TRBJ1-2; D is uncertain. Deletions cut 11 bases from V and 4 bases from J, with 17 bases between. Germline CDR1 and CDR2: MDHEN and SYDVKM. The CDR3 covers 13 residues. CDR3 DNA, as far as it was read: TGTGCCGCCGCGGACGGGGAGGTCTATGGC. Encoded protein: CAAADGEVYG. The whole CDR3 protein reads CAAADGEVYGYTF.

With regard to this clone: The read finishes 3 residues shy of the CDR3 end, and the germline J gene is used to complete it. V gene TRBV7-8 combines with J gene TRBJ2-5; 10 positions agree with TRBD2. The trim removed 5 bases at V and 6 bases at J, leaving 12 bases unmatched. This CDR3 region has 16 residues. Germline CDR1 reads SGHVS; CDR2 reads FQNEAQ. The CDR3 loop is CASSSGREGPVKTQYF. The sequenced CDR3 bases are TGTGCCAGCAGCAGCGGGAGGGAGGGCCCGGTTAAGACC.

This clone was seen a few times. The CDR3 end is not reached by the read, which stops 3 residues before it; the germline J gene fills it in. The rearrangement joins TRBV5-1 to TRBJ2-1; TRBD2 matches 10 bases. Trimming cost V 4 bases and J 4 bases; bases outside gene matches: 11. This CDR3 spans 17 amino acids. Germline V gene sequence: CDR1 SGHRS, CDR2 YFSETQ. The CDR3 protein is CASSGGASGSGYNEQFF. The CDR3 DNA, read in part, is TGCGCCAGCAGCGGTGGGGCTAGCGGGAGTGGGTACAATGAG.

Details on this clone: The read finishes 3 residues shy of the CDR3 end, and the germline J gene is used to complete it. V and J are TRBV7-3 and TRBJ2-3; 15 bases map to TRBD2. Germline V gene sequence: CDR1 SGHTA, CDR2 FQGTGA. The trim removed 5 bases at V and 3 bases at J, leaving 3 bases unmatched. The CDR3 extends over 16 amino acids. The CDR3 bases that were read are TGTGCCAGCAGCGAGGGACTAGCGGGGGGAACAGATACG. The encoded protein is CASSEGLAGGTDT. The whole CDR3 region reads CASSEGLAGGTDTQYF.

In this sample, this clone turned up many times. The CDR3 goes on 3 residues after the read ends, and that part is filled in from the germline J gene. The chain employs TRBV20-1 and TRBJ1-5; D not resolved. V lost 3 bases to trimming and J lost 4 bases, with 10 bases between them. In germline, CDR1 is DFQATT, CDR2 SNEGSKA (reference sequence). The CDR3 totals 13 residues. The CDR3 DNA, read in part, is TGCAGTGCTAGCGGGGATGAAAATCAGCCC. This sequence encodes CSASGDENQP. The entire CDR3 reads CSASGDENQPQHF.

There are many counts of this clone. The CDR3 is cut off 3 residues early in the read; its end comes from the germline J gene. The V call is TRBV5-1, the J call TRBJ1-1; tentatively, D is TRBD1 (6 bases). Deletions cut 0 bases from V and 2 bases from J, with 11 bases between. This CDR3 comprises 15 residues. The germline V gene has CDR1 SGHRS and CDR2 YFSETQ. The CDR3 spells CASSLERGANTEAFF. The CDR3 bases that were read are TGCGCCAGCAGCTTGGAACGGGGGGCAAACACTGAA.